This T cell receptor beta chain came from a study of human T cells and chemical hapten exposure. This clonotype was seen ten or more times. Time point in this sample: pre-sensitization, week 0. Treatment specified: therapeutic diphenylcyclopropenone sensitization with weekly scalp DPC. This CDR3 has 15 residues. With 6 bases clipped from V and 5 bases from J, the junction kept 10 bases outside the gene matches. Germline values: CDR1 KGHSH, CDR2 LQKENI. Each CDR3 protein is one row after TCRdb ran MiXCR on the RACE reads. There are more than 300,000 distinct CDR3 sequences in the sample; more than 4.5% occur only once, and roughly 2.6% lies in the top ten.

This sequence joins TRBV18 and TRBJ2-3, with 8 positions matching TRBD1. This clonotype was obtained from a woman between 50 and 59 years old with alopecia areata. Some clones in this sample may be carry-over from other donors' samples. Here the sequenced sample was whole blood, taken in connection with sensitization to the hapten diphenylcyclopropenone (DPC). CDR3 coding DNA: TGTGCCAGCTCCGCGAGGCAGGGGGCCCAAGATACGCAGTATTTT. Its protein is CASSARQGAQDTQYF.